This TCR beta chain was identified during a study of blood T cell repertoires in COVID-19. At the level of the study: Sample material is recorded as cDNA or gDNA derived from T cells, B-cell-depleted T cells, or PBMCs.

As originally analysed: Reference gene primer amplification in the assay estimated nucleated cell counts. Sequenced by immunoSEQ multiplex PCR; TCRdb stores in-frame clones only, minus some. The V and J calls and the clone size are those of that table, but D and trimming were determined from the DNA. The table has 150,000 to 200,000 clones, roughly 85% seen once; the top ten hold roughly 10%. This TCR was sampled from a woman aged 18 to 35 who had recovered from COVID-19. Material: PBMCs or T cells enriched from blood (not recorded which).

The CDR3 bases are TGCAGTGCTAGTACGGGACTCTCACGAGAGCAGTACTTC. Translated, it gives CSASTGLSREQYF. This chain uses TRBV20-1 with TRBJ2-7; maybe TRBD2 (6 bases). The V gene's germline CDR1 is DFQATT and CDR2 SNEGSKA (reference sequence). V was trimmed by 3 bases and J by 7 bases, leaving 16 bases between them. This CDR3 has 13 residues.